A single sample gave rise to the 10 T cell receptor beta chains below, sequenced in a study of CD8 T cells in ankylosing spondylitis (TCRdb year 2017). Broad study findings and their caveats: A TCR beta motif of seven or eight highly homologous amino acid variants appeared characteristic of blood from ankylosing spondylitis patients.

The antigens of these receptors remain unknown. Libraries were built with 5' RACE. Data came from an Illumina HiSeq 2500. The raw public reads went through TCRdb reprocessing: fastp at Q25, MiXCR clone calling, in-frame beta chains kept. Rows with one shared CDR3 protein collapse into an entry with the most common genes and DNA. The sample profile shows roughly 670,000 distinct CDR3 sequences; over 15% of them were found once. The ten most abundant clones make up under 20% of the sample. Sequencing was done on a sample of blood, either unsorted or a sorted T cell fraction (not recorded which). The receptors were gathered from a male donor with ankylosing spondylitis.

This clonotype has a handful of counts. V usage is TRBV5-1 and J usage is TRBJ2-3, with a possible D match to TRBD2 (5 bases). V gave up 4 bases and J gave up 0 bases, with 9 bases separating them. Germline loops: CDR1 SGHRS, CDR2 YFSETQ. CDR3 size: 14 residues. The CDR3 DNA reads TGCGCCAGCAGCGAGGGCCCGAGCACAGATACGCAGTATTTT. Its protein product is CASSEGPSTDTQYF.

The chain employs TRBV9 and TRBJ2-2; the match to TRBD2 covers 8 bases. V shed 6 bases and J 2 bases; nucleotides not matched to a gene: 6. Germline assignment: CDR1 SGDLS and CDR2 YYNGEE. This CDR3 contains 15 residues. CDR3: CASTLGLGNTGELFF. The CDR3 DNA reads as TGTGCCAGCACACTGGGACTAGGAAACACCGGGGAGCTGTTTTTT.

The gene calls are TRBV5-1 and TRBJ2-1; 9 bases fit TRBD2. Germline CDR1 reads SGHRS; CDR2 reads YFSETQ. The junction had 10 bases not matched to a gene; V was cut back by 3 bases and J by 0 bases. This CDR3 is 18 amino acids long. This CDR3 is CASSSGTSYISSYNEQFF. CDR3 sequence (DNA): TGCGCCAGCAGCTCCGGGACTAGCTATATTAGCTCCTACAATGAGCAGTTCTTC.

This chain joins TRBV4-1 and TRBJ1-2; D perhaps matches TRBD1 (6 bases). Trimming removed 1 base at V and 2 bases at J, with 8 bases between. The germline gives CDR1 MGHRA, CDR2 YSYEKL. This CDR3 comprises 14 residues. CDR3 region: CASSQVGQNYGYTF. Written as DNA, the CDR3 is TGCGCCAGCAGCCAAGTTGGACAGAACTATGGCTACACCTTC.

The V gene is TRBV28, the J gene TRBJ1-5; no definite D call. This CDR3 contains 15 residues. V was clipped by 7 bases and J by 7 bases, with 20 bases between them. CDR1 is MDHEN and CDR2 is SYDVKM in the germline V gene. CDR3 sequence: CASTSSAAGGQPQHF. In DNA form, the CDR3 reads TGTGCCAGCACCTCATCGGCAGCGGGTGGGCAGCCCCAGCATTTT.

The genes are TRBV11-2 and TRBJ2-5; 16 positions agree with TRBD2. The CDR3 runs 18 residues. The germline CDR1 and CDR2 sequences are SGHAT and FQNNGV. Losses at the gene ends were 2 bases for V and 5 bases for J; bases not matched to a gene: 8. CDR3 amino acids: CASSLLGLAGGRRETQYF. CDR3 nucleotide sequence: TGTGCCAGCAGCTTATTGGGACTAGCGGGAGGGAGAAGGGAGACCCAGTACTTC.

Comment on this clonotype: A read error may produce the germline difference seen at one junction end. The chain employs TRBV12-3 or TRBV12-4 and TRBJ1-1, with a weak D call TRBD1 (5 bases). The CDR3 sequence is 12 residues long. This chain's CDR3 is CGTGRLGTEAFF. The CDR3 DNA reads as TGCGGGACGGGACGCTTGGGCACTGAAGCTTTCTTT.

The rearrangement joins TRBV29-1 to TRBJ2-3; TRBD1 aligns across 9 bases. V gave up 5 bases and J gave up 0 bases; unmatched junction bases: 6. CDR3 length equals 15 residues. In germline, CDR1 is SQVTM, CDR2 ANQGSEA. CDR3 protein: CSVPTGGFSTDTQYF. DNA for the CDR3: TGCAGCGTTCCAACAGGGGGCTTTAGCACAGATACGCAGTATTTT.

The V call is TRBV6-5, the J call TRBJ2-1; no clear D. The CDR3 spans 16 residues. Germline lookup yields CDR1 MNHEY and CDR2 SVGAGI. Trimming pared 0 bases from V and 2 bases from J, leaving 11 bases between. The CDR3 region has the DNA TGTGCCAGCAGTTACTCGCGCCGAATTACCTACAATGAGCAGTTCTTC. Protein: CASSYSRRITYNEQFF.

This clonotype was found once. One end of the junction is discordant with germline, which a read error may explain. CDR3 in DNA: TGTGCCAGCAGCCCGAGGATAAGCGGGAGGGCCTATAATGAGCAGTTCTTC. Translating it yields CASSPRISGRAYNEQFF. V is TRBV5-4 and J is TRBJ2-1; 10 nucleotides align to TRBD2. This CDR3 comprises 17 residues. Germline lookup yields CDR1 SGHNT and CDR2 YYREEE (reference sequence).